This entry describes one T cell receptor beta chain. Authors' methods: Researchers report that nucleated cell counts were estimated from reference gene primer amplification. This table comes from immunoSEQ multiplex PCR, and its TCRdb copy is limited to in-frame clones, with some not included. That table gives V, J and clone size, and the DNA gave D and trimming. This table has under 250,000 clones, about 80% appearing once. These data belong to a study of blood T cell repertoires in COVID-19. Study background: Material from acute and convalescent COVID-19 was sourced from the United States, Italy and Spain. Sample material is recorded as cDNA or gDNA derived from T cells, B-cell-depleted T cells, or PBMCs.

The CDR3 length is 18 residues. Germline lookup yields CDR1 SGHVS and CDR2 FNYEAQ. V dropped 5 bases and J dropped 4; count of bases not matched to a gene: 11. J is TRBJ2-1 and V is TRBV7-6; 13 nucleotides match TRBD2. The sequence was obtained from a man aged 50 to 60 with active or convalescent COVID-19. Sequenced: peripheral blood. The CDR3 region has the DNA TGTGCCAGCAGCGCCCAACTAGCGGGGGGGCCCCCTTACAATGAGCAGTTCTTC. This encodes CASSAQLAGGPPYNEQFF.